This T cell receptor beta chain was identified during a study of blood T cell repertoires in COVID-19. The overall study: The United States, Italy and Spain provided the acute and convalescent COVID-19 samples.

Per germline, CDR1 SGHNT and CDR2 YYREEE (reference sequence). V was clipped by 0 bases and J by 6 bases; unmatched bases: 7. The CDR3 runs to 18 residues. Original processing methods: Amplification of reference gene primers provided the estimated nucleated cell counts. The repertoire was sequenced with immunoSEQ multiplex PCR; TCRdb's copy has only in-frame clones and lacks some. The V and J calls and the clone size are those of that table, but D and trimming were determined from the DNA. In the table there are just under 95,000 clones, roughly 80% of which are singletons. Input material: peripheral blood. The TCR originated in a human donor in a cohort sampled during active COVID-19. The V call is TRBV5-4, the J call TRBJ2-2; TRBD2 aligns across 14 bases. The CDR3 reads CASSLGGLAGAGAGELFF. In nucleotides, the CDR3 is TGTGCCAGCAGCTTGGGGGGACTAGCGGGAGCCGGCGCCGGGGAGCTGTTTTTT.